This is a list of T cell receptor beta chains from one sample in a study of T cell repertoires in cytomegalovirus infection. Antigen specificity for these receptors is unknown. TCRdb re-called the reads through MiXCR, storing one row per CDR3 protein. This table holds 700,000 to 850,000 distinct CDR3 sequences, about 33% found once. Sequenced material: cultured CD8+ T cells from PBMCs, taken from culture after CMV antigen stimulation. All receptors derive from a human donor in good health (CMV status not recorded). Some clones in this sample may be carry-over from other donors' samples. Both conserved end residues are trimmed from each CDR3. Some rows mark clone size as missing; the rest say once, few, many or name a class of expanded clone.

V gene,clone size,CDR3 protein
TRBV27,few,ASSLIAGTEAF
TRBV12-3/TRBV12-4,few,ASTPRFEAGYGYT
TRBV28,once,ASSPRLAVYNKQF
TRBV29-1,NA,SVEVADASNYGYT
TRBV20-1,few,SARVPGLAGGLFQDTQY
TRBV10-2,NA,ASSVGTANTEAF
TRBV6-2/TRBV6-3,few,ASRVSGGADYEQF
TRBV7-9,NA,ASTSGRHNEQF
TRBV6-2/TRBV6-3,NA,ASSKSSYNSPLH
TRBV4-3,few,ASSQERDGPGTQY
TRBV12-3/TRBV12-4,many,ASSLSGDDTEAF
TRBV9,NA,ASSETNNEQF
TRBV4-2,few,ASSQDYQDLGYGYT
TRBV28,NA,ATHRAEKLF
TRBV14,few,ASSQPGLSGEKLF
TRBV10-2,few,ASSDLWSVISGPSTDTQY
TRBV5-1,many,ASSIQGAYEQY
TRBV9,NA,ASSGDINYGYT
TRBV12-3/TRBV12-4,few,ASSPDREGGYGYT
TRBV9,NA,ASSVYTGELF
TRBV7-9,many,ASSPTFIKGSPLH
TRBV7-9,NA,ASSTGTGIGTGELF
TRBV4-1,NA,ASSQMGGQGAAGKLF
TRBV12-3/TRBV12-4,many,ASSPRDYQETQY
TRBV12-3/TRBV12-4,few,ASSPTGGLSPSYNEQF
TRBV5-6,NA,ASSLTTGGNQPQH
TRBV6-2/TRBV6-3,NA,ASSYQGQGYNEQF
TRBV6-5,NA,ASSSGVTQY